The 3 T cell receptor beta chains in this list originate from one sample, sequenced in a study of blood T cells in healthy people across ages. A sample-barcoded 5' primer and a J-beta primer mix were used in a second PCR of roughly 7 to 12 cycles. TCRdb reprocessed the 5' RACE reads with MiXCR, giving one entry per CDR3 protein. The sample records approximately 780,000 distinct CDR3 sequences, around 24% being singletons. These same records also appear under a second study, on T cells of mothers and their children.

The sample was blood. These receptors were taken from a boy aged 10-17 years in good health.

V usage is TRBV5-1 and J usage is TRBJ2-5; weak D call: TRBD1 (6 bases). CDR3 length equals 14 residues. In germline, CDR1 is SGHRS, CDR2 YFSETQ. V lost 5 bases and J lost 0, with 11 bases in between. CDR3 protein: CASRAGTNQETQYF. The CDR3 region has the DNA TGCGCCAGCAGAGCAGGGACAAACCAAGAGACCCAGTACTTC.

The chain couples TRBV12-3 or TRBV12-4 to TRBJ2-5; 11 positions match TRBD2. This CDR3 spans 17 amino acids. J was trimmed by 4 bases and V by 5 bases; bases with no gene match: 12. Written as DNA, the CDR3 is TGTGCCAGCAGTCCTGGGGCTAGCGGGGGGAGGGTAGAGACCCAGTACTTC. Protein sequence: CASSPGASGGRVETQYF.

This clonotype has more than one count but fewer than ten. Written as DNA, the CDR3 is TGTGCCAGCAGCTTAGACCTAAACCAAGAGACCCAGTACTTC. Its translation: CASSLDLNQETQYF. The chain carries TRBV7-3 and TRBJ2-5; D not resolved. Trimming left V 2 bases short and J 0 bases short, with 7 bases between. CDR3 length: 14 amino acids. Germline loops: CDR1 SGHTA, CDR2 FQGTGA.